This T cell receptor (beta chain) was documented in a study of read filtering for tumor transcriptome and immune sequencing. This clonotype was seen at least ten times. Germline V gives CDR1 SGHRS, CDR2 YFSETQ. V shed 4 bases, J shed 4 bases, and the junction held 7 bases outside the gene matches. This CDR3 is 15 amino acids long. The library was built from around 0.4 ug RNA with molecular barcoded adaptors for alpha/delta and beta/gamma chains. TCRdb re-derived calls from the reads in MiXCR, one entry per CDR3 protein. The repertoire holds under 60,000 distinct CDR3 sequences, roughly 19% seen once, with approximately 15% in the top ten.

The specimen was a population of CD138-negative cells sorted from bone marrow. This sequence was found in a donor aged 40 or older with multiple myeloma. The rearrangement joins TRBV5-1 to TRBJ2-5, with TRBD2 matching over 10 bases. The chain's CDR3 is CASSLSGRRAETQYF. In nucleotides, the CDR3 is TGCGCCAGCAGCCTTAGCGGGAGGAGGGCAGAGACCCAGTACTTC.